A single sample is the source of the 29 T cell receptor beta chains below, sequenced in a study of blood T cell repertoires in COVID-19. The table came from immunoSEQ multiplex PCR; TCRdb's copy has only in-frame clones and leaves some out. The data contain roughly 120,000 clones, approximately 78% of them singletons. The sample comprised peripheral blood. Receptors were obtained from a man between 65 and 80 years old with acute or convalescent COVID-19.

The chain is built from TRBV6-5 and TRBJ2-3, with a possible D match to TRBD2 (5 bases). V lost 6 bases and J 2 bases, leaving 6 bases between the germline ends. The germline gives CDR1 MNHEY, CDR2 SVGAGI. This CDR3 spans 12 amino acids. The CDR3 DNA reads as TGTGCCAGCAGGACTAACACAGATACGCAGTATTTT. It translates to CASRTNTDTQYF.

The chain couples TRBV10-3 to TRBJ1-6, with unresolved D. This CDR3 contains 14 residues. Germline assignment: CDR1 ENHRY and CDR2 SYGVKD. V gave up 2 bases and J gave up 9 bases, with 11 bases separating them. CDR3 nucleotide sequence: TGTGCCATCAGTGAGGAGGTTGGTGGTTCACCCCTCCACTTT. It translates to CAISEEVGGSPLHF.

The rearrangement joins TRBV6-5 to TRBJ1-6; perhaps TRBD1 as D (6 bases). Germline V CDR1 and CDR2: MNHEY, SVGAGI. Trimming took off 4 bases at V and 8 bases at J, with 18 bases between the two ends. CDR3 length: 16 amino acids. The CDR3 region is CASSFQSGATYSPLHF. The CDR3 nucleotides read TGTGCCAGCAGTTTCCAGTCAGGGGCCACCTATTCACCCCTCCACTTT.

On this clone: The junction departs from germline at one end; a sequencing error may be responsible. The V call is TRBV11-2, the J call TRBJ1-1; D unresolved. The CDR3 sequence is 16 residues long. CDR1 and CDR2 from the germline V gene are SGHAT and FQNNGV. The CDR3 loop is CASTLVGRFMNTEAFF. DNA of the CDR3: TGTGCCAGCACCTTAGTTGGGAGATTCATGAACACTGAAGCTTTCTTT.

The genes are TRBV6-1 and TRBJ1-5; D gene ambiguous. CDR1 is MNHNS, CDR2 SASEGT, per germline. CDR3 length: 14 residues. V was cut by 3 bases and J by 4 bases, with 10 bases left in between. The CDR3 spells CASSDNGINQPQHF. As DNA, the CDR3 is TGTGCCAGCAGTGATAACGGTATTAATCAGCCCCAGCATTTT.

This chain uses TRBV19 with TRBJ1-6, with 10 bases that match TRBD1. The CDR3 length is 14 residues. Germline V lookup: CDR1 LNHDA, CDR2 SQIVND (reference sequence). Germline trimming cut 7 bases from V and 12 bases from J; bases unmatched to any gene: 9. The CDR3 DNA reads TGTGCCAGTACAGGGGGACAGGGGCACTTACCCCTCCACTTT. Translated: CASTGGQGHLPLHF.

The chain combines TRBV28 with TRBJ2-6; maybe TRBD1 (5 bases). Germline V lookup: CDR1 MDHEN, CDR2 SYDVKM. Trimming removed 4 bases from V and 4 bases from J, with 11 bases in between. This CDR3 region has 15 residues. This CDR3 is CASSSATAGANVLTF. The DNA for the CDR3 is TGTGCCAGCAGTTCCGCGACAGCAGGGGCCAACGTCCTGACTTTC.

The gene calls are TRBV5-4 and TRBJ1-4; no clear D. Germline V lookup: CDR1 SGHNT, CDR2 YYREEE (reference sequence). With 4 bases removed from V and 5 bases from J, the gap between germline ends came to 9 bases. This CDR3 comprises 13 residues. The DNA of the CDR3 is TGTGCCAGCAGCCCTAGAATGAATGAAAAACTGTTTTTT. Its protein is CASSPRMNEKLFF. The complete variable domain, with remaining parts taken from reference TRBV5-4 and TRBJ1-4, reads ETGVTQSPTHLIKTRGQQVTLRCSSQSGHNTVSWYQQALGQGPQFIFQYYREEENGRGNFPPRFSGLQFPNYSSELNVNALELDDSALYLCASSPRMNEKLFFGSGTQLSVL.

This chain uses TRBV19 with TRBJ2-3; 13 bases match TRBD2. CDR1 LNHDA and CDR2 SQIVND come from the germline V gene (reference sequence). V shed 5 bases, J shed 5 bases, and the junction held 7 bases outside the gene matches. CDR3 length equals 16 residues. CDR3 loop: CASSRGLAGDIDTQYF. The CDR3, as DNA: TGTGCCAGTAGTCGCGGACTAGCGGGAGATATAGATACGCAGTATTTT. Based on the CDR3 plus reference TRBV19 and TRBJ2-3, the full variable domain is DGGITQSPKYLFRKEGQNVTLSCEQNLNHDAMYWYRQDPGQGLRLIYYSQIVNDFQKGDIAEGYSVSREKKESFPLTVTSAQKNPTAFYLCASSRGLAGDIDTQYFGPGTRLTVL.

CDR3 bases: TGTGCCAGCAGCCGACAGGGGTTTGCTGGGGCCAACGTCCTGACTTTC. Translated, it gives CASSRQGFAGANVLTF. The chain couples TRBV3-1 (or the pseudogene TRBV3-2) to TRBJ2-6, with 8 bases identical to TRBD1. CDR1 and CDR2 (germline): LGHDT, YNNKEL (reference sequence). The length of the CDR3 is 16 residues. V shed 4 bases and J 2 bases; nucleotides not matched to a gene: 4.

J is TRBJ2-1 and V is TRBV11-3, with 9 bases that match TRBD2. Germline CDR1 is SGHNT and CDR2 is YENEEA. With 1 base clipped from V and 6 bases from J, the junction kept 10 bases outside the gene matches. This CDR3 region has 17 residues. CDR3 region: CASSLGGRVLGGNEQFF. The CDR3 DNA follows: TGTGCCAGCAGCTTAGGCGGGAGGGTGCTAGGTGGCAATGAGCAGTTCTTC.

The chain carries TRBV10-3 and TRBJ2-3; D perhaps matches TRBD2 (5 bases). The CDR3 has 13 residues. CDR1 ENHRY and CDR2 SYGVKD come from the germline V gene. V was pared by 10 bases and J by 0 bases, with 11 bases between. The CDR3 coding sequence is TGTGCCACCCGGGATCGAAGCACAGATACGCAGTATTTT. As protein: CATRDRSTDTQYF.

This chain joins TRBV19 and TRBJ1-5, with D perhaps matching TRBD1 (5 bases). Trimming left V 6 bases short and J 3 bases short, with 12 bases between. The CDR3 is 14 residues long. Germline lookup yields CDR1 LNHDA and CDR2 SQIVND (reference sequence). This CDR3 is CASRAGPLNQPQHF. The CDR3 DNA is TGTGCCAGTAGGGCGGGACCTCTCAATCAGCCCCAGCATTTT.

The chain recombines TRBV11-2 with TRBJ2-5, with D tentatively TRBD2 (5 bases). CDR1 and CDR2 from the germline V gene are SGHAT and FQNNGV. The CDR3 is 15 amino acids. V was trimmed by 0 bases and J by 4 bases, leaving 12 bases between them. Here the CDR3 DNA reads TGTGCCAGCAGCTTAGACGGGGTCGTGAGAGAGACCCAGTACTTC. Protein product: CASSLDGVVRETQYF.

The chain uses TRBV7-3 and TRBJ1-1; 8 positions agree with TRBD1. Germline V CDR1 and CDR2: SGHTA, FQGTGA. The CDR3 is 12 residues long. J gave up 10 bases and V 4 bases, and 5 bases lay outside the gene matches. This CDR3 reads CASSWIDRGAFF. In DNA, the CDR3 is TGTGCCAGCAGCTGGATCGACAGGGGAGCTTTCTTT.

V usage is TRBV9 and J usage is TRBJ1-6; 7 bases fit TRBD1. This CDR3 spans 19 amino acids. CDR1 is SGDLS, CDR2 YYNGEE, per germline. J gave up 7 bases and V 0 bases, and 16 bases lay outside the gene matches. This chain's CDR3 is CASSVGTGVGTAGNSPLHF. CDR3 DNA sequence: TGTGCCAGCAGCGTAGGAACAGGGGTAGGAACTGCGGGCAATTCACCCCTCCACTTT. The whole variable domain, remainder taken from reference TRBV9 and TRBJ1-6, is DSGVTQTPKHLITATGQRVTLRCSPRSGDLSVYWYQQSLDQGLQFLIQYYNGEERAKGNILERFSAQQFPDLHSELNLSSLELGDSALYFCASSVGTGVGTAGNSPLHFGNGTRLTVT.

V usage is TRBV18 and J usage is TRBJ2-1, with 15 bases fitting TRBD2. The CDR3 contains 16 residues. CDR1 is KGHSH and CDR2 is LQKENI in the germline V gene. Losses at the gene ends were 3 bases for V and 9 bases for J; bases not matched to a gene: 6. The CDR3 nucleotides read TGTGCCAGCTCACCTACGGGACTAGCGGGGGGTATTGAGCAGTTCTTC. It encodes CASSPTGLAGGIEQFF. The variable domain in full, with the rest retrieved from reference TRBV18 and TRBJ2-1, is NAGVMQNPRHLVRRRGQEARLRCSPMKGHSHVYWYRQLPEEGLKFMVYLQKENIIDESGMPKERFSAEFPKEGPSILRIQQVVRGDSAAYFCASSPTGLAGGIEQFFGPGTRLTVL.

This sequence joins TRBV4-2 and TRBJ2-3, with 12 bases aligning to TRBD2. Unmatched junction bases numbered 13, after V lost 1 base and J lost 2 bases. Per germline, CDR1 LGHNA and CDR2 YNFKEQ. The CDR3 contains 20 residues. The CDR3: CASSQVGASGGARATDTQYF. In DNA form, the CDR3 reads TGTGCCAGCAGCCAAGTCGGGGCTAGCGGGGGGGCGAGGGCCACAGATACGCAGTATTTT.

This clone was seen a handful of times. This chain uses TRBV6-6 with TRBJ1-5; 8 bases fit TRBD1. CDR3 length equals 15 residues. Germline lookup yields CDR1 MNHNY and CDR2 SVGAGI (reference sequence). V gave up 6 bases and J gave up 2 bases; unmatched junction bases: 6. The CDR3 reads CASRPTDRGNQPQHF. CDR3 nucleotide sequence: TGTGCCAGCAGACCCACGGACAGGGGCAATCAGCCCCAGCATTTT.

This chain joins TRBV9 and TRBJ2-7; no definite D call. From germline, CDR1 is SGDLS and CDR2 YYNGEE. Trimming took 0 bases from V and 4 from J, leaving 11 bases between them. The CDR3 is made up of 14 amino acids. CDR3 in DNA: TGTGCCAGCAGCGTAGTTGATGGCCCATACGAGCAGTACTTC. Translating gives CASSVVDGPYEQYF.

V usage is TRBV10-1 and J usage is TRBJ1-5; D not resolved. In germline, CDR1 is WNHNN, CDR2 SYGVQD (reference sequence). This CDR3 has 13 amino acids. Trimming removed 8 bases at V and 6 bases at J, with 14 bases between. CDR3 in DNA: TGCGCCAGCTTCAGGCTGGGTCCTCAGCCCCAGCATTTT. Translating it yields CASFRLGPQPQHF.

The chain combines TRBV30 with TRBJ1-2; a weak D match, TRBD1 (6 bases). V dropped 0 bases and J dropped 8 bases, with 13 bases sitting between them. In germline, CDR1 is GTSNPN, CDR2 SVGIG (reference sequence). The CDR3 is 13 amino acids. The CDR3: CAWSVRGGAGYTF. The CDR3 DNA reads as TGTGCCTGGAGTGTACGCGGGGGCGCCGGCTACACCTTC.

This chain joins TRBV28 and TRBJ2-1; TRBD2 matches at 13 bases. Germline V lookup: CDR1 MDHEN, CDR2 SYDVKM. CDR3 length: 16 residues. Trimming at V came to 3 bases and at J to 2 bases, leaving 1 base not matched to a gene. CDR3 nucleotide sequence: TGTGCCAGCAGTTTTGGGACTAGCGGGGCCTACAATGAGCAGTTCTTC. Translated, it gives CASSFGTSGAYNEQFF.

This clone was found a few times. V and J are TRBV11-1 and TRBJ2-3, with D possibly TRBD2 on 5 matching bases. Germline CDR1 is SGHAT and CDR2 is FQDESV (reference sequence). V was shortened by 5 bases and J by 2 bases, with 14 bases between the two germline ends. The CDR3 is made up of 15 amino acids. The CDR3 loop is CASSLRLLSTDTQYF. In DNA, the CDR3 is TGTGCCAGCAGCCTAAGACTACTGTCCACAGATACGCAGTATTTT.

The CDR3 coding sequence is TGTGCCAGTAGTATCGGTGGGGGACAGGGCTCTCAGCCCCAGCATTTT. This encodes CASSIGGGQGSQPQHF. J is TRBJ1-5 and V is TRBV19, with 9 bases lining up with TRBD1. Germline V gene lookup returns CDR1 LNHDA and CDR2 SQIVND (reference sequence). The CDR3 sequence is 16 residues long. V gave up 3 bases and J gave up 6 bases; unmatched junction bases: 9. Based on the CDR3 plus reference TRBV19 and TRBJ1-5, the full variable domain is DGGITQSPKYLFRKEGQNVTLSCEQNLNHDAMYWYRQDPGQGLRLIYYSQIVNDFQKGDIAEGYSVSREKKESFPLTVTSAQKNPTAFYLCASSIGGGQGSQPQHFGDGTRLSIL.

CDR3 amino acids: CASSNTGTAQETQYF. The CDR3 DNA is TGTGCCAGCAGTAACACCGGGACAGCTCAAGAGACCCAGTACTTC. The chain recombines TRBV6-5 with TRBJ2-5; the match to TRBD1 covers 7 bases. This CDR3 region has 15 residues. Trimming cost V 5 bases and J 2 bases; bases outside gene matches: 8. CDR1 and CDR2 (germline): MNHEY, SVGAGI.

CDR3 protein: CASSLGGGAGAETQYF. The CDR3 region has the DNA TGTGCCAGCAGCTTAGGGGGTGGGGCGGGAGCAGAGACCCAGTACTTC. The chain joins TRBV11-2 to TRBJ2-5; 7 bases are shared with TRBD2. Germline loops: CDR1 SGHAT, CDR2 FQNNGV. V shed 1 base and J 4 bases; nucleotides not matched to a gene: 9. This CDR3 comprises 16 residues.

The rearrangement uses TRBV11-2 and TRBJ2-3; the D gene is possibly TRBD2 (6 bases). There are 15 residues in the CDR3. Germline V gene lookup returns CDR1 SGHAT and CDR2 FQNNGV. Trimming removed 5 bases at V and 3 bases at J, with 15 bases between. Here the CDR3 reads CASSTSTHRTDTQYF. In DNA form, the CDR3 reads TGTGCCAGCAGCACTAGCACCCACCGAACAGATACGCAGTATTTT.

This clone occurred a few times. J is TRBJ1-2 and V is TRBV6-6; no firm D call. The CDR3 extends over 14 amino acids. The ends were cut back, 0 bases at V and 5 bases at J, with 10 bases in the middle. From germline, CDR1 is MNHNY and CDR2 SVGAGI (reference sequence). The CDR3 DNA reads TGTGCCAGCAGTTACTCCTGGGAGGGTTATGGCTACACCTTC. Its translation is CASSYSWEGYGYTF.